The T cell receptor beta chain described here comes from a study of shared clonotypes between healthy human individuals. A word on this clone: Its antigen is as yet unknown.

Sorted-subset replicate PCRs used about 190 ng of genomic DNA. This amount corresponded to tens of thousands of T cell genomes. Generated by immunoSEQ multiplex PCR, the TCRdb table keeps only in-frame clones and is missing some. The table lists a few million clones, 93% of them singletons. The germline gives CDR1 MNHNS, CDR2 SASEGT. The CDR3 sequence is 14 residues long. Trimming removed 1 base at V and 8 bases at J, with 14 bases between. Study observations and caveats: Memory subsets had estimated richness that was generally smaller than that of naive subsets.

The sequenced sample was naive CD4+ T cells from PBMCs. Subset defined: CD45RA+ positively selected. The TCR was taken from a man aged 18 to 29 in good health. Some clones in this sample may be carry-over from other donors' samples. The chain combines TRBV6-1 with TRBJ1-2, with D uncertain. The CDR3 spells CASSEGPDRRGYTF. The CDR3 coding sequence is TGTGCCAGCAGTGAAGGGCCCGATAGACGGGGCTACACCTTC.